The 2 T cell receptor beta chains below were found in one sample sequenced in a study of cytomegalovirus exposure and HLA in healthy donors. Amplification used 60 Vbeta primers and 13 Jbeta primers. Using immunoSEQ multiplex PCR, the repertoire was profiled, and TCRdb retains in-frame clones only, with some absent. The sample includes roughly 140,000 clones, roughly three quarters of them seen just once. Input material: PBMCs. These receptors all come from a man in his sixties in good health and CMV-seronegative.

V usage is TRBV5-1 and J usage is TRBJ2-4; 10 bases fit TRBD2. This CDR3 contains 14 residues. Trimming took 5 bases from V and 10 from J; bases not matched to a gene: 9. CDR1 SGHRS and CDR2 YFSETQ come from the germline V gene. CDR3: CASRLAGALGIQYF. For the CDR3, the DNA is TGCGCCAGCAGGCTAGCGGGAGCCCTGGGGATTCAGTACTTC.

The genes are TRBV18 and TRBJ2-5; the D is unclear. Trimming cost V 1 base and J 2 bases, with 5 bases left between them. The germline V gene has CDR1 KGHSH and CDR2 LQKENI. This CDR3 has 13 amino acids. For the CDR3, the DNA is TGTGCCAGCTCACCACTACAGCAAGAGACCCAGTACTTC. This translates into CASSPLQQETQYF.